The entry below gives a single TCR beta chain sequence along with its context. TCRdb keeps only in-frame clones here, not all; method: immunoSEQ multiplex PCR. This sample yields about 110,000 clones, of which roughly 90% are seen a single time; about 5.4% belongs to the top ten. V lost 1 base and J lost 4, with 8 bases in between. Germline lookup yields CDR1 SGHAT and CDR2 FQNNGV. The CDR3 has 14 amino acids. The sample belongs to a study of T cell responses to AZD1222 COVID-19 vaccine. The TCR sequence derives from an adult in good health. The input for sequencing was peripheral blood, taken on day 0 of AZD1222 vaccination. The chain employs TRBV11-2 and TRBJ1-3; D gene uncertain. This CDR3 reads CASSLVGPGNTIYF. In DNA, the CDR3 is TGTGCCAGCAGCTTAGTAGGGCCCGGAAACACCATATATTTT.